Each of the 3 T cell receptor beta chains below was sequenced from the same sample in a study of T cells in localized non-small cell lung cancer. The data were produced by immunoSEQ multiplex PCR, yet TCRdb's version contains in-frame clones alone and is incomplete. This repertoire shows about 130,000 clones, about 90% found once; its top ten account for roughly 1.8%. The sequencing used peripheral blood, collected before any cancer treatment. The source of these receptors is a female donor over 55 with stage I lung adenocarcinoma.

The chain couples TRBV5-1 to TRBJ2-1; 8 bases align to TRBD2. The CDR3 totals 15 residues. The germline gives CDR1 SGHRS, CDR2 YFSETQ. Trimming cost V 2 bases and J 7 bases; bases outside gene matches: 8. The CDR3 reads CASSFREGRANEQFF. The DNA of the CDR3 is TGCGCCAGCAGCTTTCGGGAGGGCCGTGCGAATGAGCAGTTCTTC.

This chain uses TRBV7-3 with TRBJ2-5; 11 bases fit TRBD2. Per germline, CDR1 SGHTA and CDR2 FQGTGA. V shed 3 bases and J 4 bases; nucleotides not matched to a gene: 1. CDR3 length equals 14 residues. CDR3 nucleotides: TGTGCCAGCAGCTTGCTAGCGGGAGGAGAGACCCAGTACTTC. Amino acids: CASSLLAGGETQYF.

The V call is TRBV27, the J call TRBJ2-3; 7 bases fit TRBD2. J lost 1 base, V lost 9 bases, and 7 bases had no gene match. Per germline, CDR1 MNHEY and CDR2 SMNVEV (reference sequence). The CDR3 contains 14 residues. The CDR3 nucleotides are TGTGCCAGTACTATTCGGGGGGGCACAGATACGCAGTATTTT. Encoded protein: CASTIRGGTDTQYF.